This T cell receptor (beta chain) was retrieved from a study of OX40 agonist ivuxolimab in advanced cancers. Notes on the study in general: Dosing at 0.1 to 3.0 mg/kg was accompanied by clonal expansion of CD4+ and CD8+ blood T cells by week 6.

Unmatched junction bases numbered 7, after V lost 0 bases and J lost 5 bases. CDR1 LGHNA and CDR2 YNFKEQ come from the germline V gene. This CDR3 has 17 amino acids. A note on this clone: The antigen is not known.

Some clones are missing from TCRdb's copy, which holds only in-frame ones; the method was immunoSEQ multiplex PCR. The sample lists roughly 39,000 clones, about 90% occurring once. The receptor's source is an adult with an advanced solid tumor such as melanoma, head and neck, liver or kidney cancer. The gene calls are TRBV4-2 and TRBJ1-5; 10 bases line up with TRBD1. The sample consisted of CD4+ or CD8+ T cells sorted from blood, taken in a trial of the OX40 agonist ivuxolimab. The CDR3 DNA reads as TGTGCCAGCAGCCAAGAGGCCGGGACAGGGGTACATCAGCCCCAGCATTTT. This sequence encodes CASSQEAGTGVHQPQHF.